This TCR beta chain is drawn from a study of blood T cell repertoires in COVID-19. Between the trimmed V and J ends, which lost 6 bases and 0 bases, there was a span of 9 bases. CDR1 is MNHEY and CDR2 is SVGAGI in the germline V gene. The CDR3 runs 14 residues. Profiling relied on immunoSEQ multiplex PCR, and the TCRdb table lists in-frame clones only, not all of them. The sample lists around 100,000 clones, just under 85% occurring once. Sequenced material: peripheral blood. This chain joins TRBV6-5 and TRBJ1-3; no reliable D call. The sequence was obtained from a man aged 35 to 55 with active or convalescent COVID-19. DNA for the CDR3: TGTGCCAGCAGGCGGGCCATCTCTGGAAACACCATATATTTT. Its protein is CASRRAISGNTIYF.